This TCR beta chain was retrieved from a study of blood T cell repertoires in COVID-19. Study-wide background: Material from acute and convalescent COVID-19 was sourced from the United States, Italy and Spain.

The V and J ends lost 7 bases and 8 bases respectively, with 12 bases between them. The CDR3 consists of 12 residues. Authors' analysis steps: From reference gene primer amplification, estimates of nucleated cell counts were derived. Libraries were prepared by immunoSEQ multiplex PCR; TCRdb keeps only in-frame clonotypes and omits some of them. The DNA was the basis for D and trimming; V, J and clone size are from that table. The sample consists of more than 85,000 clones, roughly four fifths of them appearing once. The chain carries TRBV12-3 or TRBV12-4 and TRBJ2-1, with D uncertain. The source material was peripheral blood. This receptor was obtained from a man aged 40-49 years with active or convalescent COVID-19. The CDR3 nucleotides are TGTGCCAGCACCGTACTCGTGCATGAGCAGTTCTTC. This codes for CASTVLVHEQFF.